This TCR beta chain was found in a study of blood T cell repertoires in COVID-19. Here immunoSEQ multiplex PCR was the method, and the copy in TCRdb shows in-frame clones only, minus some. The sample has 120,000 to 150,000 clones, approximately 80% seen once. V was trimmed by 0 bases and J by 0 bases, leaving 13 bases between them. The length of the CDR3 is 16 residues. Per the germline V gene, CDR1 is SGHRS and CDR2 is YFSETQ. The V call is TRBV5-1, the J call TRBJ2-7; maybe TRBD2 (5 bases). This clonotype originated in a man aged 55 to 70 with active or convalescent COVID-19. The sequenced sample was peripheral blood. In nucleotides, the CDR3 is TGCGCCAGCAGCTTGGGAGGCGGGTCGAGCTCCTACGAGCAGTACTTC. Its translation is CASSLGGGSSSYEQYF.